The 30 T cell receptor beta chains below come from one sample, sequenced in a study of blood T cell repertoires in COVID-19. Here immunoSEQ multiplex PCR was the method, and the copy in TCRdb shows in-frame clones only, minus some. The sample has some 160,000 clones; about 85% are singletons. Material: PBMCs or T cells enriched from blood (not recorded which). The source is a woman aged 45-60 years who had recovered from COVID-19.

On this clone itself: A read error may produce the germline difference seen at one junction end. The chain recombines TRBV6-1 with TRBJ2-6; 10 bases map to TRBD1. Germline lookup yields CDR1 MNHNS and CDR2 SASEGT. The CDR3 runs to 21 residues. In nucleotides, the CDR3 is TGTGCCGGCAGTGAACGCTTCGGGACAGGGGCGCCGACCTCTGGGGCCAACGTCCTGACTTTC. It specifies CAGSERFGTGAPTSGANVLTF.

This clone was recorded only once. The gene calls are TRBV6-5 and TRBJ1-2; tentatively, D is TRBD1 (5 bases). V lost 6 bases to trimming and J lost 5 bases, with 19 bases between them. The length of the CDR3 is 15 residues. The germline V gene encodes CDR1 MNHEY and CDR2 SVGAGI. The CDR3 loop is CASSRRGREGYGYTF. The CDR3 DNA reads as TGTGCCAGCAGCCGGCGGGGCAGGGAGGGGTATGGCTACACCTTC.

The chain couples TRBV5-1 to TRBJ2-6, with 14 bases matching TRBD2. V lost 4 bases and J lost 2; bases outside the gene matches: 5. Germline CDR1 and CDR2: SGHRS and YFSETQ. The CDR3 is made up of 18 amino acids. The CDR3: CASSGGLAGGTGANVLTF. DNA of the CDR3: TGCGCCAGCAGCGGAGGACTAGCGGGGGGCACTGGGGCCAACGTCCTGACTTTC.

The chain combines TRBV2 with TRBJ1-2, with TRBD1 matching over 7 bases. Trimming removed 10 bases from V and 4 bases from J; junction bases left unmatched: 21. Looked up from germline, CDR1 is SNHLY and CDR2 is FYNNEI. The CDR3 is 17 amino acids. The CDR3 coding sequence is TGTGCCAATGAGATAAGGGCAGGAGGAGGGGGCTTCTATGGCTACACCTTC. Amino acids: CANEIRAGGGGFYGYTF.

The CDR3 protein is CASSSGQGNSPLHF. The CDR3 region has the DNA TGTGCCAGCTCATCCGGACAGGGAAATTCACCCCTCCACTTT. The chain uses TRBV18 and TRBJ1-6; 8 bases align to TRBD1. The germline gives CDR1 KGHSH, CDR2 LQKENI. The length of the CDR3 is 14 residues. Germline trimming cut 5 bases from V and 7 bases from J; bases unmatched to any gene: 4.

The chain joins TRBV19 to TRBJ1-2; 8 nucleotides agree with TRBD1. This CDR3 contains 17 residues. Germline V gene lookup returns CDR1 LNHDA and CDR2 SQIVND (reference sequence). The V and J ends lost 1 base and 13 bases, in that order; junction bases with no gene match: 20. CDR3 amino acids: CASSIGGTGALVNRCTF. CDR3 nucleotide sequence: TGTGCCAGTAGTATAGGCGGGACAGGAGCGTTAGTTAATCGGTGCACCTTC.

The V gene is TRBV7-9, the J gene TRBJ1-1; D call uncertain. CDR1 and CDR2 (germline): SEHNR, FQNEAQ (reference sequence). The CDR3 extends over 13 amino acids. Trimming pared 4 bases from V and 2 bases from J, leaving 8 bases between. The CDR3 nucleotides are TGTGCCAGCAGCTACGAGGGAAACACTGAAGCTTTCTTT. It is translated as CASSYEGNTEAFF.

This clone has a handful of counts. The V and J genes are TRBV28 and TRBJ1-1; D uncertain. Trimming stripped 6 bases from V and 3 bases from J, with 11 bases between. Germline CDR1 is MDHEN and CDR2 is SYDVKM. The CDR3 is made up of 13 amino acids. CDR3 sequence: CASRPGPYTEAFF. The CDR3 coding sequence is TGTGCCAGCAGGCCAGGCCCATACACTGAAGCTTTCTTT.

The chain is built from TRBV2 and TRBJ2-3; TRBD1 might be the D (5 bases). The length of the CDR3 is 15 residues. Germline V gene sequence: CDR1 SNHLY, CDR2 FYNNEI. The germline V and J ends were trimmed by 6 bases and 5 bases, with 18 bases remaining between them. CDR3 DNA: TGTGCCAGCAGGAAAGGGGCAGGGTTGGGAGATACGCAGTATTTT. Translated, it gives CASRKGAGLGDTQYF.

This clone was recorded only once. The genes are TRBV6-6 and TRBJ2-7, with TRBD2 matching 9 bases. In germline, CDR1 is MNHNY, CDR2 SVGAGI (reference sequence). The junction had 3 bases not matched to a gene; V was cut back by 7 bases and J by 2 bases. The CDR3 runs 13 residues. CDR3 amino acids: CASTAGGAYEQYF. CDR3 DNA: TGTGCCAGCACGGCGGGGGGGGCCTACGAGCAGTACTTC.

This clone has just a few counts. The CDR3 protein is CASRHQRGDNEQFF. CDR3 coding DNA: TGTGCCAGCAGGCACCAGCGGGGGGACAATGAGCAGTTCTTC. J is TRBJ2-1 and V is TRBV5-4; TRBD2 agrees at 9 bases. V lost 5 bases, J lost 5 bases, and 5 bases stayed unmatched. Looked up from germline, CDR1 is SGHNT and CDR2 is YYREEE (reference sequence). This CDR3 has 14 amino acids.

The rearrangement uses TRBV29-1 and TRBJ2-3; D unresolved. V was cut by 5 bases and J by 6 bases, with 9 bases left in between. The length of the CDR3 is 11 residues. CDR1 and CDR2 from the germline V gene are SQVTM and ANQGSEA. This chain's CDR3 is CSVRLVDTQYF. For the CDR3, the DNA is TGCAGCGTTAGACTCGTGGATACGCAGTATTTT.

The V gene is TRBV5-6, the J gene TRBJ2-7; no firm D call. The CDR3 contains 13 residues. Germline CDR1 and CDR2: SGHDT and YYEEEE. Trimming left V 4 bases short and J 4 bases short, with 12 bases between. The DNA of the CDR3 is TGTGCCAGCAGCCGATCGGGTTCGTACGAGCAGTACTTC. This translates into CASSRSGSYEQYF. Full variable domain (rest looked up from reference TRBV5-6 and TRBJ2-7): DAGVTQSPTHLIKTRGQQVTLRCSPKSGHDTVSWYQQALGQGPQFIFQYYEEEERQRGNFPDRFSGHQFPNYSSELNVNALLLGDSALYLCASSRSGSYEQYFGPGTRLTVT.

This clone was seen a few times. The gene calls are TRBV7-6 and TRBJ1-5, with TRBD1 identical over 7 bases. The CDR3 is made up of 15 amino acids. Germline-derived CDR1 and CDR2 are SGHVS and FNYEAQ. Unmatched junction bases numbered 0, after V lost 0 bases and J lost 1 base. CDR3 bases: TGTGCCAGCAGCTTAGCGACAGGGAGCAATCAGCCCCAGCATTTT. Its protein is CASSLATGSNQPQHF.

There are a few counts of this clone. The gene calls are TRBV9 and TRBJ1-5; D might be TRBD1 (6 bases). This CDR3 is built from 14 residues. Trimming removed 5 bases from V and 6 bases from J, with 15 bases in between. Germline assignment: CDR1 SGDLS and CDR2 YYNGEE. CDR3 sequence: CASSLGGVSQPQHF. For the CDR3, the DNA is TGTGCCAGCAGTCTAGGGGGGGTGAGTCAGCCCCAGCATTTT. The variable domain in full, completed from reference TRBV9 and TRBJ1-5, reads DSGVTQTPKHLITATGQRVTLRCSPRSGDLSVYWYQQSLDQGLQFLIQYYNGEERAKGNILERFSAQQFPDLHSELNLSSLELGDSALYFCASSLGGVSQPQHFGDGTRLSIL.

The chain employs TRBV6-5 and TRBJ1-6; the D gene is possibly TRBD1 (6 bases). The CDR3 sequence is 16 residues long. With 8 bases removed from V and 6 bases from J, the gap between germline ends came to 20 bases. Germline values: CDR1 MNHEY, CDR2 SVGAGI. CDR3 in amino acids: CASRSPSGGPNSPLHF. The CDR3 DNA reads as TGTGCCAGCCGTTCGCCCTCGGGGGGCCCTAATTCACCCCTCCACTTT.

The chain links TRBV18 to TRBJ2-7; maybe TRBD2 (6 bases). Deletions cut 3 bases from V and 2 bases from J, with 11 bases between. This CDR3 contains 14 residues. Germline V gene data show CDR1 as KGHSH and CDR2 as LQKENI. The chain's CDR3 is CASSPPGTPYEQYF. Here the CDR3 DNA reads TGTGCCAGCTCACCGCCCGGGACTCCCTACGAGCAGTACTTC.

This chain links TRBV6-5 with TRBJ1-5; D gene uncertain. The CDR3 is 13 amino acids. Per the germline V gene, CDR1 is MNHEY and CDR2 is SVGAGI. Trimming shortened V by 10 bases and J by 0 bases, and 10 bases separated the two germline ends. The CDR3 is CATRRDSNQPQHF. CDR3 DNA: TGTGCCACCAGACGGGATAGCAATCAGCCCCAGCATTTT.

The rearrangement links TRBV4-2 to TRBJ2-3, with 7 bases that match TRBD1. There are 16 residues in the CDR3. Germline V gives CDR1 LGHNA, CDR2 YNFKEQ. V shed 3 bases and J 0 bases; nucleotides not matched to a gene: 6. The CDR3 loop reads CASSHAGTASTDTQYF. CDR3 sequence (DNA): TGTGCCAGCAGCCATGCCGGGACAGCTAGCACAGATACGCAGTATTTT.

The chain is built from TRBV5-5 and TRBJ1-1; 11 nucleotides agree with TRBD1. CDR3 length: 16 residues. Germline V gives CDR1 SGHKS, CDR2 YYEKEE (reference sequence). After removal of 0 bases from V and 5 bases from J, the junction contained 6 bases not matched to a gene. As DNA, the CDR3 is TGTGCCAGCAGCTTGGTCTGGGGGACAGGGGGTACTGAAGCTTTCTTT. Its protein is CASSLVWGTGGTEAFF.

The genes are TRBV7-2 and TRBJ2-7; maybe TRBD2 (5 bases). V was shortened by 1 base and J by 4 bases, with 11 bases between the two germline ends. The CDR3 is 14 amino acids. Germline V CDR1 and CDR2: SGHTA, FQGNSA. In DNA form, the CDR3 reads TGTGCCAGCAGCTTAGGTGGGAGTAATTACGAGCAGTACTTC. Translation: CASSLGGSNYEQYF.

V is TRBV24-1 and J is TRBJ1-4; no definite D call. Germline V gives CDR1 KGHDR, CDR2 SFDVKD. This CDR3 has 14 residues. V was cut by 9 bases and J by 1 base, with 11 bases left in between. CDR3 sequence: CATGDGKTNEKLFF. The CDR3 nucleotides are TGTGCCACCGGAGACGGCAAAACTAATGAAAAACTGTTTTTT.

The rearrangement uses TRBV5-1 and TRBJ2-3, with no clear D. CDR3 length equals 14 residues. Germline V gives CDR1 SGHRS, CDR2 YFSETQ. The germline V and J ends were trimmed by 9 bases and 4 bases, with 18 bases remaining between them. CDR3 coding DNA: TGCGCCACTAAGACGGGTCTGGTCTCAGATACGCAGTATTTT. Translating gives CATKTGLVSDTQYF.

This clone was seen more than once but under ten times. This chain connects TRBV5-8 to TRBJ1-5, with D possibly being TRBD1 (5 bases). V was pared by 0 bases and J by 6 bases, with 13 bases between. CDR3 length: 15 amino acids. CDR1 SGHTS and CDR2 YDEGEE come from the germline V gene. CDR3 loop: CASSLGQGIGQPQHF. CDR3 sequence (DNA): TGTGCCAGCAGCTTGGGGCAGGGAATAGGTCAGCCCCAGCATTTT. Looking up the rest from reference TRBV5-8 and TRBJ1-5 gives the full variable domain: EAGVTQSPTHLIKTRGQQATLRCSPISGHTSVYWYQQALGLGLQFLLWYDEGEERNRGNFPPRFSGRQFPNYSSELNVNALELEDSALYLCASSLGQGIGQPQHFGDGTRLSIL.

The genes are TRBV6-5 and TRBJ1-2; D call uncertain. The germline V gene encodes CDR1 MNHEY and CDR2 SVGAGI. The CDR3 covers 13 residues. V lost 4 bases to trimming and J lost 5 bases, with 11 bases between them. The CDR3 region has the DNA TGTGCCAGCAGTTCGCAGCGGTGGTATGGCTACACCTTC. As protein: CASSSQRWYGYTF.

The chain couples TRBV28 to TRBJ1-2; TRBD1 matches at 8 bases. Per germline, CDR1 MDHEN and CDR2 SYDVKM. V shed 5 bases and J 0 bases; nucleotides not matched to a gene: 5. This CDR3 has 15 residues. In DNA, the CDR3 is TGTGCCAGCAGTCCATCGGACAGGGCTAACTATGGCTACACCTTC. Its protein product is CASSPSDRANYGYTF.

V gene TRBV2 combines with J gene TRBJ1-2; D is ambiguous. The ends were cut back, 2 bases at V and 4 bases at J, with 8 bases in the middle. The CDR3 has 13 amino acids. The germline gives CDR1 SNHLY, CDR2 FYNNEI. CDR3: CASSEKGGYGYTF. CDR3 nucleotide sequence: TGTGCCAGCAGTGAAAAGGGAGGCTATGGCTACACCTTC.

The V gene is TRBV19, the J gene TRBJ2-7, with D unclear. The CDR3 loop spans 11 amino acids. V was trimmed by 7 bases and J by 5 bases, leaving 9 bases between them. Germline V gene lookup returns CDR1 LNHDA and CDR2 SQIVND (reference sequence). This CDR3 reads CASMRFNEQYF. CDR3 sequence (DNA): TGTGCCAGTATGAGGTTTAACGAGCAGTACTTC.

The chain employs TRBV6-5 and TRBJ1-6; TRBD1 might be the D (5 bases). The V and J ends lost 0 bases and 5 bases respectively, with 11 bases between them. Germline V gene data show CDR1 as MNHEY and CDR2 as SVGAGI. This CDR3 is 16 amino acids long. The CDR3 here is CASSYSKWGHNSPLHF. For the CDR3, the DNA is TGTGCCAGCAGTTACTCGAAATGGGGCCATAATTCACCCCTCCACTTT.

This chain links TRBV7-2 with TRBJ2-1; TRBD2 matches at 11 bases. The ends lost 1 base at V and 5 bases at J; junction bases unmatched: 4. CDR1 and CDR2 from the germline V gene are SGHTA and FQGNSA. The CDR3 spans 16 residues. The CDR3 region is CASSLVGTSGNNEQFF. In nucleotides, the CDR3 is TGTGCCAGCAGCTTAGTCGGGACTAGCGGAAACAATGAGCAGTTCTTC.